One and the same sample provided the 25 T cell receptor beta chains below, sequenced in a study of T cells in Graves' hyperthyroidism and ophthalmopathy (dated by TCRdb to between 2018 and 2021). The receptor library was made with multiplex PCR. TCRdb shows the sequencer as Illumina HiSeq 2000. The TCR beta CDR3 regions were amplified from the RNA transcripts. The first round of RT-PCR for the TCR CDR3 was performed with the HTBI primer set and the Qiagen OneStep RT-PCR kit. In-frame beta chains were kept once TCRdb had trimmed the public reads at Q25 with fastp and called clones with MiXCR. Here each entry gathers all rows of one CDR3 protein and keeps the most common genes and DNA. This sample gives fewer than 650,000 distinct CDR3 sequences in total; about 45% of them show up just once. Around 44% of the sample is taken by the ten largest. The sample comprised peripheral blood or thyroid tissue (not recorded which). These receptors all come from an adult woman with Graves' disease, either hyperthyroidism or ophthalmopathy (not recorded which).

This clonotype was recorded at least ten times. V is TRBV7-9 and J is TRBJ1-2; D not resolved. Per the germline V gene, CDR1 is SEHNR and CDR2 is FQNEAQ (reference sequence). V was cut by 2 bases and J by 7 bases, with 17 bases left in between. CDR3 length: 15 amino acids. The CDR3 loop is CASSLLGSSRGGYTF. CDR3 DNA sequence: TGTGCCAGCAGCTTATTGGGATCCTCCCGTGGTGGCTACACCTTC.

The rearrangement joins TRBV20-1 to TRBJ1-2; 7 bases are shared with TRBD1. V was clipped by 3 bases and J by 8 bases; unmatched bases: 6. The CDR3 totals 12 residues. Germline CDR1 is DFQATT and CDR2 is SNEGSKA (reference sequence). The CDR3 sequence is CSASRTGLGYTF. DNA for the CDR3: TGCAGTGCTAGCAGGACAGGTCTCGGCTACACCTTC.

This chain uses TRBV29-1 with TRBJ1-1; D is ambiguous. This CDR3 region has 13 residues. Trimming took off 5 bases at V and 11 bases at J, with 21 bases between the two ends. Germline loops: CDR1 SQVTM, CDR2 ANQGSEA. The CDR3 DNA follows: TGCAGCGTTTATGCTAGGTTCAGTGTCCGGGCTTTCTTT. It is translated as CSVYARFSVRAFF.

This clonotype was seen many times. This chain links TRBV20-1 with TRBJ1-5, with no clear D. Germline V gene lookup returns CDR1 DFQATT and CDR2 SNEGSKA (reference sequence). The CDR3 spans 14 residues. V lost 0 bases, J lost 4 bases, and 10 bases lay in between. The CDR3: CSARDRVGNQPQHF. The CDR3 coding sequence is TGCAGTGCTAGAGATCGGGTTGGGAATCAGCCCCAGCATTTT.

This sequence joins TRBV5-1 and TRBJ2-5; D is perhaps TRBD1 (6 bases). The V gene lost 4 bases and the J gene lost 5 bases, with 15 bases spanning the gap. This CDR3 spans 14 amino acids. CDR1 SGHRS and CDR2 YFSETQ come from the germline V gene. The CDR3 sequence is CASSLDSLSETQYF. The CDR3 bases are TGCGCCAGCAGCCTGGACAGTCTCAGCGAGACCCAGTACTTC. The entire variable domain, with the rest obtained from reference TRBV5-1 and TRBJ2-5, is as follows: KAGVTQTPRYLIKTRGQQVTLSCSPISGHRSVSWYQQTPGQGLQFLFEYFSETQRNKGNFPGRFSGRQFSNSRSEMNVSTLELGDSALYLCASSLDSLSETQYFGPGTRLLVL.

Comments on this clonotype: Since a much larger clone is just one base distant, this may be a read error. This rearrangement joins TRBV7-2 to TRBJ2-5; D uncertain. The CDR3 length is 16 residues. Trimming cost V 0 bases and J 2 bases, with 13 bases left between them. Germline-derived CDR1 and CDR2 are SGHTA and FQGNSA. This CDR3 reads CASSLAPALGQETQYF. The CDR3, as DNA: TGTGCCAGCAGCTTAGCCCCAGCACTGGGGCAAGAGACCCAGTACTTC.

This chain connects TRBV29-1 to TRBJ1-3; D unresolved. V was cut by 7 bases and J by 2 bases, with 6 bases left in between. CDR1 is SQVTM and CDR2 is ANQGSEA in the germline V gene. This CDR3 is built from 11 residues. CDR3 DNA: TGCAGCGGCGAAACTGGAAACACCATATATTTT. It codes for CSGETGNTIYF.

This clonotype was counted once. V usage is TRBV11-2 and J usage is TRBJ1-2, with a possible D match to TRBD1 (6 bases). The CDR3 loop spans 15 amino acids. Per germline, CDR1 SGHAT and CDR2 FQNNGV. The V gene lost 3 bases and the J gene lost 2 bases, with 13 bases spanning the gap. The CDR3 DNA sequence: TGTGCCAGCAGCTTTAGGGGACATTTAAACTATGGCTACACCTTC. Translated: CASSFRGHLNYGYTF.

The table lists this clonotype with many counts. The chain joins TRBV20-1 to TRBJ1-2; 7 nucleotides match TRBD1. The CDR3 extends over 15 amino acids. The germline V gene encodes CDR1 DFQATT and CDR2 SNEGSKA (reference sequence). V shed 3 bases and J 5 bases; nucleotides not matched to a gene: 12. The DNA of the CDR3 is TGCAGTGCTAGGGAACAGGGGCGACTACAGTATGGCTACACCTTC. It encodes CSAREQGRLQYGYTF.

V gene TRBV7-9 combines with J gene TRBJ2-7, with 8 bases identical to TRBD1. Trimming cost V 3 bases and J 3 bases; bases outside gene matches: 7. There are 15 residues in the CDR3. Germline V gene lookup returns CDR1 SEHNR and CDR2 FQNEAQ (reference sequence). The CDR3 region is CASSFNRDRNYEQYF. The CDR3 region has the DNA TGTGCCAGCAGCTTCAATCGGGACAGGAACTACGAGCAGTACTTC. The variable domain in full, with the rest retrieved from reference TRBV7-9 and TRBJ2-7, is DTGVSQNPRHKITKRGQNVTFRCDPISEHNRLYWYRQTLGQGPEFLTYFQNEAQLEKSRLLSDRFSAERPKGSFSTLEIQRTEQGDSAMYLCASSFNRDRNYEQYFGPGTRLTVT.

This clonotype was detected only a few times. This may be a read error, as it is one base from a much larger clone. Given the absence of the conserved phenylalanine or tryptophan at the CDR3 end, a read error is likely. This chain links TRBV10-3 with TRBJ2-7; 10 bases agree with TRBD2. The trim removed 10 bases at V and 4 bases at J, leaving 16 bases unmatched. The CDR3 contains 16 residues. The germline CDR1 and CDR2 sequences are ENHRY and SYGVKD. Here the CDR3 reads CASSSLVSGRKYEQYL. CDR3 DNA sequence: TGTGCCAGCAGCTCCTTAGTTAGCGGGAGGAAGTACGAGCAGTACCTC.

This clonotype was seen at least ten times. The chain employs TRBV7-2 and TRBJ1-5; possible D gene TRBD1, 5 bases. This CDR3 region has 16 residues. CDR1 SGHTA and CDR2 FQGNSA come from the germline V gene. Trimming removed 5 bases at V and 3 bases at J, with 17 bases between. The CDR3 is CASSPNPGGINQPQHF. The CDR3 DNA is TGTGCCAGCAGCCCGAATCCCGGGGGGATCAATCAGCCCCAGCATTTT.

The chain combines TRBV29-1 with TRBJ1-1; D is possibly TRBD1 (6 bases). CDR1 and CDR2 (germline): SQVTM, ANQGSEA. CDR3 size: 13 residues. V lost 8 bases and J lost 4, with 17 bases in between. The CDR3 nucleotides read TGCAGCTTAGTTGGGGGGCGAACCACTGAAGCTTTCTTT. Amino acid sequence: CSLVGGRTTEAFF.

In its sample, this clonotype was seen a few times. The chain employs TRBV15 and TRBJ2-5; D might be TRBD2 (6 bases). Trimming took 0 bases from V and 2 from J, leaving 13 bases between them. Germline V gene data show CDR1 as LNHNV and CDR2 as YYDKDF (reference sequence). This CDR3 spans 16 amino acids. The CDR3 region is CATSRDPGTVQETQYF. The CDR3 coding sequence is TGTGCCACCAGCAGAGATCCGGGGACTGTACAAGAGACCCAGTACTTC. Based on the CDR3 plus reference TRBV15 and TRBJ2-5, the full variable domain is DAMVIQNPRYQVTQFGKPVTLSCSQTLNHNVMYWYQQKSSQAPKLLFHYYDKDFNNEADTPDNFQSRRPNTSFCFLDIRSPGLGDTAMYLCATSRDPGTVQETQYFGPGTRLLVL.

V and J are TRBV19 and TRBJ2-2; D is undetermined. The germline V gene encodes CDR1 LNHDA and CDR2 SQIVND (reference sequence). The length of the CDR3 is 13 residues. The ends were cut back, 7 bases at V and 4 bases at J, with 10 bases in the middle. The CDR3 is CASTAALTGELFF. The CDR3 DNA follows: TGTGCCAGTACGGCGGCACTCACCGGGGAGCTGTTTTTT.

V usage is TRBV10-3 and J usage is TRBJ1-2; D not certain. The CDR3 sequence is 14 residues long. Germline-derived CDR1 and CDR2 are ENHRY and SYGVKD. With 3 bases removed from V and 8 bases from J, the gap between germline ends came to 16 bases. For the CDR3, the DNA is TGTGCCATCAGTGAATACACGGGGATCGACGGCTACACCTTC. Translation gives CAISEYTGIDGYTF.

With respect to this clonotype: Germline and junction disagree at one end, which may indicate a read error. The chain uses TRBV28 and TRBJ2-7; TRBD2 might be the D (5 bases). Germline CDR1 reads MDHEN; CDR2 reads SYDVKM. This CDR3 contains 13 residues. In DNA form, the CDR3 reads TGTGCCAGCAGTCCCAGAGGCACCGGGGAGCTGTACTTC. Protein: CASSPRGTGELYF. The whole variable domain, remainder taken from reference TRBV28 and TRBJ2-7, is DVKVTQSSRYLVKRTGEKVFLECVQDMDHENMFWYRQDPGLGLRLIYFSYDVKMKEKGDIPEGYSVSREKKERFSLILESASTNQTSMYLCASSPRGTGELYFGPGTRLTVT.

This clonotype showed up many times. V and J are TRBV7-6 and TRBJ2-2, with D perhaps TRBD1 or TRBD2 (5 bases each). The CDR3 is made up of 16 amino acids. Per the germline V gene, CDR1 is SGHVS and CDR2 is FNYEAQ. V gave up 1 base and J gave up 2 bases, with 11 bases separating them. CDR3 residues: CASSLVGTANTGELFF. The CDR3 DNA follows: TGTGCCAGCAGCTTAGTGGGGACCGCTAACACCGGGGAGCTGTTTTTT.

This clonotype was observed at least ten times. The chain combines TRBV5-1 with TRBJ1-1; a weak D match, TRBD1 (5 bases). The germline CDR1 and CDR2 sequences are SGHRS and YFSETQ. V lost 0 bases and J lost 4, with 19 bases in between. The CDR3 covers 17 residues. CDR3 sequence (DNA): TGCGCCAGCAGCTTGGCCGGGCAGGGCGGCGGGGCCACTGAAGCTTTCTTT. This encodes CASSLAGQGGGATEAFF.

With regard to this clonotype: A read error is possible here, since a much larger clone lies one base away. The genes are TRBV4-1 and TRBJ2-7; 11 bases fit TRBD2. CDR1 is MGHRA and CDR2 is YSYEKL in the germline V gene. This CDR3 contains 18 residues. The CDR3 here is CASSQEGYTSGSIYEHYF. In DNA form, the CDR3 reads TGCGCCAGCAGCCAAGAGGGCTACACTAGCGGGAGTATCTACGAGCATTACTTC.

The V gene is TRBV15, the J gene TRBJ1-4; 8 nucleotides match TRBD1. The CDR3 has 14 residues. J was trimmed by 7 bases and V by 6 bases; bases with no gene match: 7. In germline, CDR1 is LNHNV, CDR2 YYDKDF (reference sequence). The CDR3 DNA reads TGTGCCACCAGTGCACAGGGGGAGGGTGAAAAACTGTTTTTT. This gives the protein CATSAQGEGEKLFF.

The rearrangement links TRBV4-2 to TRBJ1-3; tentative D call: TRBD1 (5 bases). The germline gives CDR1 LGHNA, CDR2 YNFKEQ. The CDR3 contains 15 residues. The V end was cut by 1 base, the J end by 1 base, with 8 bases between. The CDR3: CASSQGPGSGNTIYF. Written as DNA, the CDR3 is TGTGCCAGCAGCCAAGGTCCAGGGTCTGGAAACACCATATATTTT.

This clonotype was counted only a few times. This chain connects TRBV2 to TRBJ1-2; D is unclear. CDR3 length: 15 residues. V was cut by 0 bases and J by 0 bases, with 8 bases left in between. In germline, CDR1 is SNHLY, CDR2 FYNNEI. This chain's CDR3 is CASSEAGSSNYGYTF. Written as DNA, the CDR3 is TGTGCCAGCAGTGAAGCGGGGTCCTCTAACTATGGCTACACCTTC.

In its sample, this clonotype was seen many times. This chain joins TRBV2 and TRBJ2-7; TRBD2 might be the D (5 bases). Per the germline V gene, CDR1 is SNHLY and CDR2 is FYNNEI. The CDR3 is 12 amino acids. Trimming removed 7 bases at V and 4 bases at J, with 11 bases between. The CDR3 loop is CASTPREYEQYF. CDR3 coding DNA: TGTGCCAGCACTCCTAGGGAGTACGAGCAGTACTTC.

Comment on this clonotype: No conserved phenylalanine or tryptophan ends this CDR3, so it is likely a read error. The limits of the CDR3 on the DNA are not certain, so only TCRdb's listed CDR3 is given. This chain connects TRBV7-9 to TRBJ2-1; the DNA was not used to check the table's D call, TRBD1. From its first to its last residue, the CDR3 has 10 amino acids. Germline CDR1 reads SEHNR; CDR2 reads FQNEAQ (reference sequence). CDR3 in amino acids: CASSHGQANT.